These 22 T cell receptor beta chains were all obtained from the same sample, sequenced in a study of blood T cell repertoires in COVID-19. Here immunoSEQ multiplex PCR was the method, and the copy in TCRdb shows in-frame clones only, minus some. This table has 140,000 to 150,000 clones, approximately 89% appearing once. The sequenced sample consisted of peripheral blood. These receptors came from a human donor in a cohort sampled during active COVID-19.

This clone was seen just once. The rearrangement joins TRBV4-1 to TRBJ2-1; the match to TRBD1 covers 9 bases. The CDR3 covers 17 residues. CDR1 and CDR2 (germline): MGHRA, YSYEKL. The junction had 10 bases not matched to a gene; V was cut back by 1 base and J by 6 bases. CDR3: CASSQGTPGQGGNEQFF. Written as DNA, the CDR3 is TGCGCCAGCAGCCAAGGAACCCCGGGACAGGGAGGCAATGAGCAGTTCTTC.

This chain links TRBV5-1 with TRBJ2-5; weak D call: TRBD1 (6 bases). Germline V gene lookup returns CDR1 SGHRS and CDR2 YFSETQ. The ends were cut back, 4 bases at V and 2 bases at J, with 15 bases in the middle. The CDR3 extends over 15 amino acids. CDR3 region: CASSPFLQGQETQYF. The CDR3, as DNA: TGCGCCAGCAGCCCCTTCCTACAGGGACAAGAGACCCAGTACTTC.

The chain uses TRBV19 and TRBJ1-1; TRBD1 matches at 7 bases. The germline V gene encodes CDR1 LNHDA and CDR2 SQIVND (reference sequence). The CDR3 runs 12 residues. V dropped 11 bases and J dropped 8; count of bases not matched to a gene: 11. In nucleotides, the CDR3 is TGTGCCGCCTCACAGGGGAATAGGGAAGCTTTCTTT. As protein: CAASQGNREAFF.

The rearrangement links TRBV5-1 to TRBJ2-5, with TRBD1 identical over 7 bases. CDR3 length: 14 residues. Per germline, CDR1 SGHRS and CDR2 YFSETQ. J was trimmed by 4 bases and V by 7 bases; bases with no gene match: 10. The DNA of the CDR3 is TGCGCCAGCCAGAGAGGACAGGATACAGAGACCCAGTACTTC. This translates into CASQRGQDTETQYF.

The CDR3 sequence is CASSQGEGGLHEQYF. The CDR3 coding sequence is TGTGCCAGCAGCCAAGGGGAGGGGGGGCTGCACGAGCAGTACTTC. The J gene is TRBJ2-7, the V gene TRBV4-2; tentative D call: TRBD2 (7 bases). With 1 base removed from V and 5 bases from J, the gap between germline ends came to 15 bases. Germline CDR1 LGHNA, CDR2 YNFKEQ. This CDR3 comprises 15 residues.

CDR3 loop: CASSFRGRNSPLHF. For the CDR3, the DNA is TGTGCCAGCAGCTTCAGGGGGCGGAATTCACCCCTCCACTTT. The J gene is TRBJ1-6, the V gene TRBV7-8, with 8 positions matching TRBD1. CDR3 length: 14 amino acids. Germline V lookup: CDR1 SGHVS, CDR2 FQNEAQ. Unmatched junction bases numbered 2, after V lost 3 bases and J lost 7 bases.

V gene TRBV10-3 combines with J gene TRBJ2-2, with 7 bases identical to TRBD2. With V trimmed by 0 bases and J by 6 bases, 10 bases remained unmatched. This CDR3 region has 17 residues. CDR1 ENHRY and CDR2 SYGVKD come from the germline V gene. CDR3 loop: CAISESTPGRGAGELFF. The DNA for the CDR3 is TGTGCCATCAGTGAGTCGACTCCAGGGAGGGGAGCCGGGGAGCTGTTTTTT.

Here the CDR3 reads CASSFRADTQYF. The DNA for the CDR3 is TGTGCCAGCAGCTTCAGGGCAGATACGCAGTATTTT. The V gene is TRBV7-2, the J gene TRBJ2-3; tentatively, D is TRBD1 (5 bases). Germline assignment: CDR1 SGHTA and CDR2 FQGNSA. Deletions cut 3 bases from V and 4 bases from J, with 5 bases between. This CDR3 spans 12 amino acids. The full variable domain, in which reference TRBV7-2 and TRBJ2-3 provide the parts outside the CDR3, is GAGVSQSPSNKVTEKGKDVELRCDPISGHTALYWYRQSLGQGLEFLIYFQGNSAPDKSGLPSDRFSAERTGGSVSTLTIQRTQQEDSAVYLCASSFRADTQYFGPGTRLTVL.

The V gene is TRBV19, the J gene TRBJ2-7; perhaps TRBD2 as D (6 bases). Per germline, CDR1 LNHDA and CDR2 SQIVND (reference sequence). V gave up 3 bases and J gave up 3 bases, with 9 bases separating them. The length of the CDR3 is 13 residues. The CDR3 here is CASSIRRDYEQYF. The CDR3, as DNA: TGTGCCAGTAGTATTCGGAGGGACTACGAGCAGTACTTC. Together with reference TRBV19 and TRBJ2-7, the CDR3 gives the full variable domain: DGGITQSPKYLFRKEGQNVTLSCEQNLNHDAMYWYRQDPGQGLRLIYYSQIVNDFQKGDIAEGYSVSREKKESFPLTVTSAQKNPTAFYLCASSIRRDYEQYFGPGTRLTVT.

V and J are TRBV7-2 and TRBJ2-5, with 8 bases that match TRBD2. With V trimmed by 5 bases and J by 12 bases, 14 bases remained unmatched. Germline CDR1 and CDR2: SGHTA and FQGNSA. The CDR3 covers 14 residues. Here the CDR3 DNA reads TGTGCCAGCAGCCCTCAAAAGGCGGGGGGACGAGAGTACTTC. Its translation: CASSPQKAGGREYF.

Many counts were recorded for this clone. J is TRBJ2-3 and V is TRBV2, with D tentatively TRBD2 (6 bases). Germline V gene data show CDR1 as SNHLY and CDR2 as FYNNEI. V lost 7 bases, J lost 1 base, and 15 bases lay in between. CDR3 length: 15 residues. The CDR3 DNA follows: TGTGCCAGCAAGAGGGCGGGGTCACGCACAGATACGCAGTATTTT. It yields the protein CASKRAGSRTDTQYF. Filled out from reference TRBV2 and TRBJ2-3, the complete variable domain reads EPEVTQTPSHQVTQMGQEVILRCVPISNHLYFYWYRQILGQKVEFLVSFYNNEISEKSEIFDDQFSVERPDGSNFTLKIRSTKLEDSAMYFCASKRAGSRTDTQYFGPGTRLTVL.

Turning to this clone: This CDR3 is also generated by other DNA sequences in the sample. V is TRBV9 and J is TRBJ2-3; D call uncertain. Germline V CDR1 and CDR2: SGDLS, YYNGEE. CDR3 length: 15 amino acids. Trimming took 0 bases from V and 3 from J, leaving 11 bases between them. CDR3 bases: TGTGCCAGCAGCGTAGACGGTGTACGGACAGATACGCAGTATTTT. Residues: CASSVDGVRTDTQYF.

The chain couples TRBV11-1 to TRBJ1-2; 8 nucleotides align to TRBD1. With 4 bases clipped from V and 4 bases from J, the junction kept 5 bases outside the gene matches. CDR1 and CDR2 from the germline V gene are SGHAT and FQDESV (reference sequence). The CDR3 is 14 amino acids. The CDR3 nucleotides are TGTGCCAGCAGCTCCCTGGGACAGGTCTATGGCTACACCTTC. This gives the protein CASSSLGQVYGYTF.

The V gene is TRBV10-1, the J gene TRBJ2-7, with 7 bases identical to TRBD1. After removal of 0 bases from V and 0 bases from J, the junction contained 5 bases not matched to a gene. The CDR3 extends over 16 amino acids. Per the germline V gene, CDR1 is WNHNN and CDR2 is SYGVQD (reference sequence). CDR3 amino acids: CASSESRTGLSYEQYF. DNA of the CDR3: TGCGCCAGCAGTGAGTCGAGGACAGGACTCTCCTACGAGCAGTACTTC.

This chain uses TRBV19 with TRBJ1-4; no clear D gene. The CDR3 is 15 residues long. Trimming shortened V by 7 bases and J by 4 bases, and 16 bases separated the two germline ends. Germline V CDR1 and CDR2: LNHDA, SQIVND (reference sequence). The CDR3 region is CASTKPGSDNEKLFF. CDR3 bases: TGTGCCAGTACTAAGCCGGGATCCGATAATGAAAAACTGTTTTTT.

The chain uses TRBV7-8 and TRBJ1-2; 7 bases line up with TRBD1. The V and J ends lost 5 bases and 12 bases, in that order; junction bases with no gene match: 6. This CDR3 has 11 residues. CDR1 SGHVS and CDR2 FQNEAQ come from the germline V gene. CDR3 amino acids: CASSKGQSHTF. The CDR3 nucleotides read TGTGCCAGCAGCAAGGGACAGAGTCACACCTTC.

The chain joins TRBV5-1 to TRBJ2-5; the D gene is possibly TRBD2 (5 bases). The CDR3 length is 14 residues. V was cut by 0 bases and J by 2 bases, with 8 bases left in between. Looked up from germline, CDR1 is SGHRS and CDR2 is YFSETQ. CDR3 loop: CASSLESGQETQYF. The CDR3 nucleotides are TGCGCCAGCAGCTTGGAGAGCGGTCAAGAGACCCAGTACTTC.

V gene TRBV19 combines with J gene TRBJ1-2; tentatively, D is TRBD1 (5 bases). Trimming took off 2 bases at V and 8 bases at J, with 12 bases between the two ends. The CDR3 has 13 amino acids. Germline V lookup: CDR1 LNHDA, CDR2 SQIVND (reference sequence). For the CDR3, the DNA is TGTGCCAGTAGTATAAGGGCAGGGCCCGGCTACACCTTC. The encoded protein is CASSIRAGPGYTF.

The chain links TRBV2 to TRBJ2-1; 7 bases line up with TRBD1. Germline V CDR1 and CDR2: SNHLY, FYNNEI. The CDR3 spans 15 residues. J gave up 4 bases and V 5 bases, and 8 bases lay outside the gene matches. Written as DNA, the CDR3 is TGTGCCAGCAGTCATCGGACAGGCACTTACAATGAGCAGTTCTTC. It codes for CASSHRTGTYNEQFF. Full variable domain (outside the CDR3, taken from reference TRBV2 and TRBJ2-1): EPEVTQTPSHQVTQMGQEVILRCVPISNHLYFYWYRQILGQKVEFLVSFYNNEISEKSEIFDDQFSVERPDGSNFTLKIRSTKLEDSAMYFCASSHRTGTYNEQFFGPGTRLTVL.

The chain combines TRBV3-1 (or the pseudogene TRBV3-2) with TRBJ1-2, with D maybe TRBD1 (5 bases). CDR1 and CDR2 (germline): LGHDT, YNNKEL (reference sequence). With 4 bases removed from V and 4 bases from J, the gap between germline ends came to 13 bases. The CDR3 has 14 amino acids. Written as DNA, the CDR3 is TGTGCCAGCAGCCGGACACGGTGGGGCTATGGCTACACCTTC. It specifies CASSRTRWGYGYTF.

This chain uses TRBV5-1 with TRBJ2-6; maybe TRBD1 (6 bases). The CDR3 spans 18 residues. V was pared by 6 bases and J by 0 bases, with 19 bases between. Per the germline V gene, CDR1 is SGHRS and CDR2 is YFSETQ. CDR3 in DNA: TGCGCCAGCACAGGACCGGACAGATTAGTCTCTGGGGCCAACGTCCTGACTTTC. Protein product: CASTGPDRLVSGANVLTF.

The V call is TRBV13, the J call TRBJ1-2, with 7 bases matching TRBD1. V was pared by 2 bases and J by 5 bases, with 2 bases of the junction left unmatched. Germline CDR1 reads PRHDT; CDR2 reads FYEKMQ (reference sequence). The CDR3 length is 13 residues. In nucleotides, the CDR3 is TGTGCCAGCAGCTTACGACAGGGATATGGCTACACCTTC. It encodes CASSLRQGYGYTF. Combining the CDR3 with reference TRBV13 and TRBJ1-2 gives the whole variable domain AAGVIQSPRHLIKEKRETATLKCYPIPRHDTVYWYQQGPGQDPQFLISFYEKMQSDKGSIPDRFSAQQFSDYHSELNMSSLELGDSALYFCASSLRQGYGYTFGSGTRLTVV.